Below, one T cell receptor (beta chain) is given with its context. The antigen it binds to is not known. Base quality data are lacking; no much larger clone is found one base away. The Qiagen DNeasy kit was used to extract genomic DNA both from unsorted PBMCs and from the negatively selected CD4+ and CD8+ fractions. TCR beta CDR3 regions were amplified by immunoSEQ multiplex PCR using primers annealing to V and J segments. Amplification bias was minimized using a synthetic immune receptor repertoire, and residual bias was removed computationally after sequencing. On the study's bioinformatics: Repertoire diversity was quantified as the Shannon entropy index using custom Python scripts. Unsorted, CD4+ and CD8+ repertoires were analyzed separately, except for combined analyses in which CD4+ and CD8+ sequences were merged in silico. A clone counted as expanded when the clone's frequency after treatment rose at least 2-fold relative to C1D1, and clones undetected at baseline were given a pseudocount of 0.5. Clones with 0 or 1 copy at C1D1 were defined as singleton clones, while clones with 2 or more copies were defined as non-singleton clones. Clones expanded in unsorted samples were annotated as CD4+, CD8+ or unknown by matching protein sequences in sorted samples from the same patient. Wilcoxon tests on paired samples were used to test changes in diversity from C1D1 to C4D1. Sourced from immuneACCESS, this table was stored by TCRdb with only in-frame sequences that have V and J called. A share of the clones is absent; for the studies checked, an unresolved V gene accounts for under half, and the remainder has no known explanation. The V and J calls and clone size are taken from that table; D and trimming were inferred from the DNA. For this sample there are about 18,000 clones; around four fifths appear just once. 2.6% of the sample goes to the ten largest clones.

Taken with the paper, the label for time point translates to: cycle 4 day 1 (C4D1), after more than five weeks of nivolumab. Relapse after autologous stem cell transplantation had occurred in all trial patients, and cohorts A, B and C were distinguished by prior brentuximab vedotin exposure. Magnetic negative selection with a Miltenyi CD4+ T cell isolation kit was used to purify CD4+ T cells from thawed PBMCs. A total of around 60 patients with relapsed/refractory classical Hodgkin lymphoma made up the trial cohort, and each patient's best overall response was complete response, partial response or progressive disease. Single-agent nivolumab was administered to trial patients in the multi-cohort phase II CheckMate 205 trial. Best overall response was determined by an independent review committee according to the 2007 International Working Group response criteria. Trial PBMCs were obtained immediately prior to nivolumab initiation (C1D1) and on therapy at cycle 2 day 1 and cycle 4 day 1. Peripheral blood was collected in 8 mL Vacutainer Cell Preparation Tubes, from which PBMCs were isolated by centrifugation and then cryopreserved. Purified CD4+ and CD8+ fractions were prepared only for cases with an additional available PBMC sample. Magnetically labelled cells were depleted on LS columns in a quadroMACS separator, and the flow-through was collected as the purified fraction.

The sample is drawn from a study of PD-1 blockade in classical Hodgkin lymphoma (dated by TCRdb to 2018 to 2020). Some background on the complete study: Nivolumab dosing was 3 mg/kg intravenously every 2 weeks, continuing until either disease progression or unacceptable toxicity. The study used CyTOF and TCR beta sequencing to define a peripheral blood immune signature of response to PD-1 blockade in classical Hodgkin lymphoma.

The CDR3 contains 16 residues, cysteine and phenylalanine counted. The DNA shown is the 48-base CDR3, in frame from base 1. The junction carries 18 bases between V and J, which are trimmed by 0 bases and 6 bases respectively. The CDR1 and CDR2 encoded by the germline V gene are MNHNS and SASEGT. The study at large found these results: Patients starting nivolumab less than 1 year after ASCT had lower diversity and were excluded from later analyses to avoid confounding by immune reconstitution. Baseline TCR diversity was reported as lower in newly diagnosed patients than in healthy donors, and lower still in relapsed/refractory patients. By C4D1, a significant rise was seen in CD4+ TCR diversity but not in CD8+ TCR diversity (p=0.0027 vs p=0.16), and the rise was most apparent among complete responders (p=0.02). Among trial patients, those achieving complete response had baseline diversity similar to that of newly diagnosed patients, while diversity was significantly lower in partial responders and progressors. The study was limited to a single clinical trial cohort, and causes of repertoire differences, possibly disease activity or prior therapy, remained undefined.

This receptor chain uses TRBV6-1 and TRBJ2-7; the D gene identity is not certain. The receptor was derived from a human donor with classical Hodgkin lymphoma. The sequencing used CD4+ T cells from blood, collected before the fourth cycle of nivolumab. The CDR3: CASSEAYGPAATEQYF. DNA sequence: TGTGCCAGCAGTGAAGCGTACGGCCCCGCAGCGACCGAGCAGTACTTC.